Listed below are T cell receptor beta chains from one sample, sequenced in a study of OX40 agonist ivuxolimab in advanced cancers. Here immunoSEQ multiplex PCR was the method, and the copy in TCRdb shows in-frame clones only, minus some. The data hold approximately 100,000 clones, with around 85% observed a single time. Sequenced here: CD4+ or CD8+ T cells sorted from blood, sampled in a trial of the OX40 agonist ivuxolimab. These receptors all stem from an adult with an advanced solid tumor such as melanoma, head and neck, liver or kidney cancer. Both conserved end residues are part of each CDR3. The order of the fields is CDR3 protein, CDR3 DNA, D gene, V gene, J gene, clone size. D genes are given only for firm matches. Not all rows give a size; the values are once, few, many and, for expanded clones, a class.

CDR3aa: CASSPATVGNQPQHF
CDR3nt: TGTGCCAGCAGTCCTGCGACAGTTGGCAATCAGCCCCAGCATTTT
d_gene: NA
v_gene: TRBV28
j_gene: TRBJ1-5
abundance: NA

CDR3aa: CASSESRHSPLHF
CDR3nt: TGTGCCAGCAGTGAATCCAGACATTCACCCCTCCACTTT
d_gene: NA
v_gene: TRBV25-1
j_gene: TRBJ1-6
abundance: NA

CDR3aa: CASSQTAFQPQHF
CDR3nt: TGTGCCAGCAGCCAAACGGCTTTTCAGCCCCAGCATTTT
d_gene: NA
v_gene: TRBV27
j_gene: TRBJ1-5
abundance: NA

CDR3aa: CASSFDRANTEAFF
CDR3nt: TGTGCCAGCAGCTTCGACAGGGCAAACACTGAAGCTTTCTTT
d_gene: TRBD1
v_gene: TRBV5-4
j_gene: TRBJ1-1
abundance: NA

CDR3aa: CASSLDRTEDQPQHF
CDR3nt: TGTGCCAGCAGCTTGGATAGGACGGAGGATCAGCCCCAGCATTTT
d_gene: NA
v_gene: TRBV5-5
j_gene: TRBJ1-5
abundance: NA

CDR3aa: CASSLVLASYF
CDR3nt: TGTGCCAGCAGCTTAGTCCTAGCGAGCTATTTT
d_gene: NA
v_gene: TRBV11-2
j_gene: TRBJ2-3
abundance: few

CDR3aa: CASSLFKRDRVAFF
CDR3nt: TGTGCCAGCAGTTTATTCAAACGGGACAGGGTCGCTTTCTTT
d_gene: TRBD1
v_gene: TRBV28
j_gene: TRBJ1-1
abundance: NA

CDR3aa: CSAIGGSWYF
CDR3nt: TGCAGTGCTATAGGCGGGAGTTGGTACTTC
d_gene: TRBD2
v_gene: TRBV20-1
j_gene: TRBJ2-5
abundance: NA

CDR3aa: CAISGTDNYQETQYF
CDR3nt: TGTGCCATCAGCGGGACAGACAACTACCAAGAGACCCAGTACTTC
d_gene: NA
v_gene: TRBV25-1
j_gene: TRBJ2-5
abundance: once

CDR3aa: CASSLAGEPEQYF
CDR3nt: TGTGCCAGCAGCTTGGCCGGGGAGCCCGAGCAGTACTTC
d_gene: NA
v_gene: TRBV5-4
j_gene: TRBJ2-7
abundance: NA

CDR3aa: CASSPDRASSRPTLYF
CDR3nt: TGTGCCAGCAGTCCTGACAGGGCATCATCCAGACCTACGCTGTATTTT
d_gene: TRBD1
v_gene: TRBV2
j_gene: TRBJ2-3
abundance: NA

CDR3aa: CASSPPGTGNQGEQFF
CDR3nt: TGCGCCAGCAGCCCCCCAGGGACAGGTAATCAGGGGGAGCAGTTCTTC
d_gene: TRBD1
v_gene: TRBV4-1
j_gene: TRBJ2-1
abundance: NA

CDR3aa: CASSQVALAGGNEQFF
CDR3nt: TGTGCCAGCAGCCAAGTTGCCCTAGCGGGGGGGAATGAGCAGTTCTTC
d_gene: TRBD2
v_gene: TRBV14
j_gene: TRBJ2-1
abundance: NA

CDR3aa: CASSLAGGSNEQFF
CDR3nt: TGTGCCAGCAGTTTAGCGGGAGGGAGCAATGAGCAGTTCTTC
d_gene: TRBD2
v_gene: TRBV25-1
j_gene: TRBJ2-1
abundance: once

CDR3aa: CASSDYRAVEQYF
CDR3nt: TGTGCCAGCAGTGATTACAGGGCGGTCGAGCAGTACTTC
d_gene: NA
v_gene: TRBV2
j_gene: TRBJ2-7
abundance: NA

CDR3aa: CASSGNRGVTGELFF
CDR3nt: TGTGCCAGCAGTGGTAACAGGGGGGTCACCGGGGAGCTGTTTTTT
d_gene: TRBD1
v_gene: TRBV2
j_gene: TRBJ2-2
abundance: NA

CDR3aa: CASSQTGGDYGYTF
CDR3nt: TGTGCCAGCAGCCAGACAGGGGGCGACTATGGCTACACCTTC
d_gene: TRBD1
v_gene: TRBV5-8
j_gene: TRBJ1-2
abundance: NA

CDR3aa: CASSLGNRDHYTF
CDR3nt: TGTGCCAGCAGCTTGGGAAACAGGGATCACTACACCTTC
d_gene: NA
v_gene: TRBV7-2
j_gene: TRBJ1-2
abundance: NA

CDR3aa: CASSQSLAEAYEQYF
CDR3nt: TGCGCCAGCAGCCAAAGTTTAGCGGAAGCCTACGAGCAGTACTTC
d_gene: NA
v_gene: TRBV4-1
j_gene: TRBJ2-7
abundance: NA

CDR3aa: CASSIGGSDPYEQYF
CDR3nt: TGTGCCAGTAGTATAGGCGGGAGCGACCCCTACGAGCAGTACTTC
d_gene: TRBD2
v_gene: TRBV19
j_gene: TRBJ2-7
abundance: NA

CDR3aa: CASRLTGQETQYF
CDR3nt: TGTGCCAGCAGATTGACAGGTCAAGAGACCCAGTACTTC
d_gene: NA
v_gene: TRBV11-3
j_gene: TRBJ2-5
abundance: NA

CDR3aa: CASSPREGGYGYTF
CDR3nt: TGTGCCAGCTCACCACGTGAAGGTGGCTATGGCTACACCTTC
d_gene: NA
v_gene: TRBV18
j_gene: TRBJ1-2
abundance: NA

CDR3aa: CASSRTGSFTGELFF
CDR3nt: TGTGCCAGCAGCAGGACAGGGTCTTTCACCGGGGAGCTGTTTTTT
d_gene: TRBD1
v_gene: TRBV7-8
j_gene: TRBJ2-2
abundance: NA

CDR3aa: CASSLGQLQETQYF
CDR3nt: TGTGCCAGCTCTCTCGGACAGCTTCAAGAGACCCAGTACTTC
d_gene: NA
v_gene: TRBV18
j_gene: TRBJ2-5
abundance: NA

CDR3aa: CASSLGRGADTQYF
CDR3nt: TGTGCCTCCAGCTTAGGCAGGGGGGCAGATACGCAGTATTTT
d_gene: NA
v_gene: TRBV11-3
j_gene: TRBJ2-3
abundance: few